A selection of T cell receptor beta chains follows, all from one sample in a study of blood T cell repertoires in COVID-19. TCRdb's table, derived via immunoSEQ multiplex PCR, lists solely in-frame clones and lacks some. The data show about 150,000 clones, about 73% seen once. The specimen sequenced was peripheral blood. These TCRs come from an elderly man with acute or convalescent COVID-19. CDR3s include the opening cysteine and the closing phenylalanine or tryptophan. Fields, in order: clone size, D gene, J gene, V gene, CDR3 DNA, CDR3 protein. D genes are given only for firm matches. The size field is filled for only some rows; it gives once, few, many or a size class.

NA,TRBD2,TRBJ2-5,TRBV11-3,TGTGCCAGCAGCTTAGGTACTAGCGGGGGGCCGCGTGAGACCCAGTACTTC,CASSLGTSGGPRETQYF
NA,TRBD2,TRBJ2-1,TRBV5-1,TGCGCCAGCAGCTTGGAAGCGGGGGGCTACAATGAGCAGTTCTTC,CASSLEAGGYNEQFF
NA,TRBD1,TRBJ2-2,TRBV19,TGTGCCAGTAGGGACAGGACCAACACCGGGGAGCTGTTTTTT,CASRDRTNTGELFF
NA,TRBD1,TRBJ2-2,TRBV5-4,TGTGCCAGCAGCTTTGACAGGGTGGACACCGGGGAGCTGTTTTTT,CASSFDRVDTGELFF
few,TRBD1,TRBJ2-2,TRBV19,TGTGCCAGTAGTACCGGGACAGCCGGGGAGCTGTTTTTT,CASSTGTAGELFF
NA,NA,TRBJ2-3,TRBV6-5,TGTGCCAGCCGTCAGGCGGGGGCGGGCACAGATACGCAGTATTTT,CASRQAGAGTDTQYF
few,TRBD1,TRBJ1-4,TRBV4-1,TGCGCCAGCAGCAACCCATACAGGGGTACTAATGAAAAACTGTTTTTT,CASSNPYRGTNEKLFF
NA,NA,TRBJ1-4,TRBV29-1,TGCAGCGGGTCTACAGGGTTTAATGAAAAACTGTTTTTT,CSGSTGFNEKLFF
few,TRBD1,TRBJ2-3,TRBV29-1,TGCAGCGTGGACGGACAGGGTCGGGCAGATACGCAGTATTTT,CSVDGQGRADTQYF
NA,NA,TRBJ2-6,TRBV18,TGTGCCAGCTCACCACGTTACGGGCAGGGCGGCGGGGCCAACGTCCTGACTTTC,CASSPRYGQGGGANVLTF
NA,NA,TRBJ2-1,TRBV25-1,TGTGCCAGCAGTCCCTGGGAGGGGGTTGGCAATGAGCAGTTCTTC,CASSPWEGVGNEQFF
NA,TRBD2,TRBJ2-3,TRBV24-1,TGTGCCACCGAGCGGGGGGACACAGATACGCAGTATTTT,CATERGDTDTQYF
NA,NA,TRBJ2-7,TRBV10-3,TGTGCCATCACAGGGGACTCCTACGAGCAGTACTTC,CAITGDSYEQYF
NA,NA,TRBJ2-5,TRBV5-1,TGCGCCAGCAGCTTGGCCGAGCATCTAGGAGCCCCATGGTACTTC,CASSLAEHLGAPWYF
NA,NA,TRBJ1-5,TRBV2,TGTGCCAGCAGTGGCGGACAGCCTAGCAATCAGCCCCAGCATTTT,CASSGGQPSNQPQHF
NA,TRBD1,TRBJ2-1,TRBV13,TGTGCCAGCAGCTCCCCCTTTGGGACAGGGGATAATGAGCAGTTCTTC,CASSSPFGTGDNEQFF
NA,TRBD2,TRBJ2-1,TRBV20-1,TGCAGTGCTAGTTCGACTAGCGGGAACAATGAGCAGTTCTTC,CSASSTSGNNEQFF
NA,NA,TRBJ2-1,TRBV7-8,TGTGCCAGCAGCTTGGGGGGGCAGGAGAGAAATGAGCAGTTCTTC,CASSLGGQERNEQFF
NA,TRBD2,TRBJ2-4,TRBV7-6,TGTGCCAGCAGCTCCGGGCTAGCGGGAGGGAACATTCAGTACTTC,CASSSGLAGGNIQYF
NA,NA,TRBJ2-4,TRBV28,TGTGCCAGCAGTTTATACCAGGACCGCGGGAACATTCAGTACTTC,CASSLYQDRGNIQYF
NA,NA,TRBJ1-5,TRBV3-1/TRBV3-2,TGTGCCAGCAGCCAAGTATTGAGATATAGCAATCAGCCCCAGCATTTT,CASSQVLRYSNQPQHF
NA,NA,TRBJ1-3,TRBV5-1,TGCGCCAGCAGCACTACAGGCGAAGGAAACACCATATATTTT,CASSTTGEGNTIYF
NA,TRBD1,TRBJ2-6,TRBV29-1,TGCAGCGTTGGGGACAGGGGGGTTTTCTTTGGGGCCAACGTCCTGACTTTC,CSVGDRGVFFGANVLTF
once,TRBD2,TRBJ2-3,TRBV6-6,TGTGCCAGCCGGGCTAGCGGAACAGATACGCAGTATTTT,CASRASGTDTQYF
NA,NA,TRBJ1-1,TRBV11-3,TGTGCCAGCAGCCTCACCCAGGACACTGAAGCTTTCTTT,CASSLTQDTEAFF
NA,TRBD1,TRBJ2-2,TRBV29-1,TGCAGCGTTGGGACAGGAGCGAACACCGGGGAGCTGTTTTTT,CSVGTGANTGELFF